The rows below give T cell receptor beta chains drawn from one sample of a study of shared clonotypes between healthy human individuals. Repertoires were generated with immunoSEQ multiplex PCR, while TCRdb's copy carries only in-frame clones and drops some. The sample consists of around 2.5 million clones, more than 85% of them appearing once. Sequencing input: naive CD4+ T cells from PBMCs. Receptor source: a man aged 18-30 years in good health. Some clones in this sample may be carry-over from other donors' samples. CDR3s include the opening cysteine and the closing phenylalanine or tryptophan.

CACKRGWGYTF | TRBV19
CASTPPEREETGELFF | TRBV10-2
CASSPQSRGSTDTQYF | TRBV7-3
CASRVSGVSYEQYF | TRBV2
CASSVGRGLASTGELFF | TRBV9
CASSELGRDYGYTF | TRBV6-1
CASSPRARSSYNEQFF | TRBV7-6
CASSARGANVLTF | TRBV9
CASSQETAGTGGASDTQYF | TRBV4-3
CSVAPIGAYGYTF | TRBV29-1
CASTKAGGSYNEQFF | TRBV19
CASNRRAPRDEQYF | TRBV23-1
CASSRASGRAGSTGELFF | TRBV4-2
CASSGRQGTEAFF | TRBV10-1
CASTNYRGEAFF | TRBV19
CASSILSLAGVSEQFF | TRBV19
CASSPRGGRDEKLFF | TRBV9
CASSLGLAGGSETQYF | TRBV11-2